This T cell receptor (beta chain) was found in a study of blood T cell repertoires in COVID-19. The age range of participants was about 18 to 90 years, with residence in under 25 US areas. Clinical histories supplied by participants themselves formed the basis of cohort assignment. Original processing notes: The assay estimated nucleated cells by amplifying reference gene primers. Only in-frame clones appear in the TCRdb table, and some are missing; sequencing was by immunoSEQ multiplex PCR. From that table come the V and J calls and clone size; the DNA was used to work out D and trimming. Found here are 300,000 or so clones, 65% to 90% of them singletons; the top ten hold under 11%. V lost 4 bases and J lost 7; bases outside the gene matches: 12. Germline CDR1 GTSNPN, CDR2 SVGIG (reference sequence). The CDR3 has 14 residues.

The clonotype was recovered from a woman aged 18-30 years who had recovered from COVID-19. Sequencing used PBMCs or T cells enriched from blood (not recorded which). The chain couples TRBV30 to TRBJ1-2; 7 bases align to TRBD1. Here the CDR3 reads CAWTVDRVVSGYTF. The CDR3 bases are TGTGCCTGGACCGTAGACAGGGTTGTGAGTGGCTACACCTTC.